The clone carrying this T cell receptor beta chain was detected a few times. The antigen is unknown. It was with a sample-barcoded 5' primer and a J-beta primer mix that a second PCR of roughly 7 to 11 cycles was run. A single record per CDR3 protein comes from TCRdb applying MiXCR to the 5' RACE reads. This table has 650,000 to 1,000,000 distinct CDR3 sequences, 36% appearing once. The data were obtained in a study of blood T cells in healthy people across ages. The overall study: Template-switching capture recovered about one barcoded beta molecule per two T cells. Study-wide points: Greater diversity and more naive CD4+ cells were seen in long-lived donors than in aged donors. Estimated diversity that came from one million T cells was considered an underestimate.

The specimen was blood. The TCR was taken from a young man in good health.

The CDR3 reads CASSLDTSQDATQYF. The CDR3 DNA follows: TGCGCCAGCAGCTTGGATACCAGTCAAGACGCGACCCAGTACTTC. The chain is built from TRBV5-1 and TRBJ2-7; no clear D gene. The J call may not be correct, given that the DNA end is closer to TRBJ2-5. The CDR3 length is 15 residues. CDR1 and CDR2 (germline): SGHRS, YFSETQ.